This T cell receptor beta chain came from a study of T-cell reconstitution after alpha-beta-depleted transplantation in children. The CDR3 loop spans 17 amino acids. Trimming took off 4 bases at V and 3 bases at J, with 22 bases between the two ends. Germline V CDR1 and CDR2: SGHRS, YFSETQ. The TCRbeta library was prepared with unique molecular identifiers. Via MiXCR, TCRdb re-called the PCR reads, giving one row per CDR3 protein. The repertoire has 200,000 to 300,000 distinct CDR3 sequences, around 12% of them found once; the top ten carry over 2.5%. This clonotype was found many times. This receptor was taken from a human donor who donated a stem cell graft to a child with acute lymphoblastic leukemia. V usage is TRBV5-1 and J usage is TRBJ1-2, with D hard to call. The material sequenced was PBMCs from the stem cell graft donor, taken from the stem cell graft. The CDR3 is CASSPAPSTRWDYGYTF. The DNA for the CDR3 is TGCGCCAGCAGCCCAGCCCCCTCGACCCGTTGGGACTATGGCTACACCTTC.